This T cell receptor (beta chain) was sequenced during a study of blood T cell repertoires in COVID-19. The ends lost 4 bases at V and 5 bases at J; junction bases unmatched: 5. The CDR3 consists of 14 residues. CDR1 and CDR2 (germline): SGHTA, FQGNSA. Sequencing used immunoSEQ multiplex PCR; TCRdb keeps in-frame clones, though not all of them. The sample includes 250,000 or so clones, 80% to 90% of them seen just once. The sequencing sample was made of peripheral blood. This receptor was identified in a woman aged 25 to 45 with active or convalescent COVID-19. The rearrangement uses TRBV7-2 and TRBJ2-7, with 10 bases that match TRBD1. Written as DNA, the CDR3 is TGTGCCAGCAGCTGGAGCGGGACAGGGGACGAGCAGTACTTC. Its protein product is CASSWSGTGDEQYF.